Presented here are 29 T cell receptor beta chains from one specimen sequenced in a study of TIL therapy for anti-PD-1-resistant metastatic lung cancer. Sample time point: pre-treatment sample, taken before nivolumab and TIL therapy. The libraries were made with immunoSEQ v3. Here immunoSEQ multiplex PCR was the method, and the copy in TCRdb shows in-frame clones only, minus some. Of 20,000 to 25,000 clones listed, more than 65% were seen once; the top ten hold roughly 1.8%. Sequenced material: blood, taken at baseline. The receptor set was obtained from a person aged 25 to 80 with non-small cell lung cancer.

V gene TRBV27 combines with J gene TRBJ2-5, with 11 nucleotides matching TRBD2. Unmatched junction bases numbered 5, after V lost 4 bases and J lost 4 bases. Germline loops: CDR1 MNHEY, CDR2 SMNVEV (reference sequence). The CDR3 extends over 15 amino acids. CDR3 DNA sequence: TGTGCCAGCAGTTCCTTAACTAGCGGGGGAGAGACCCAGTACTTC. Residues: CASSSLTSGGETQYF.

The CDR3 DNA is TGTGCCTGGAGCAAGGGGGCGCGGAGCACAGATACGCAGTATTTT. Translated, it gives CAWSKGARSTDTQYF. This sequence joins TRBV30 and TRBJ2-3, with 7 bases aligning to TRBD1. There are 15 residues in the CDR3. V trimming: 3 bases; J trimming: 0 bases; junction bases outside the gene matches: 6. CDR1 and CDR2 from the germline V gene are GTSNPN and SVGIG (reference sequence).

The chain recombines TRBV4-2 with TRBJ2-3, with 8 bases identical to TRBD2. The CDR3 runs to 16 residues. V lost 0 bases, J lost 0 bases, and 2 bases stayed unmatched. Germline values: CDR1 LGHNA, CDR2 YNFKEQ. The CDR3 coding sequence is TGTGCCAGCAGCCAAGAGCCTAGCGGGAGCACAGATACGCAGTATTTT. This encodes CASSQEPSGSTDTQYF.

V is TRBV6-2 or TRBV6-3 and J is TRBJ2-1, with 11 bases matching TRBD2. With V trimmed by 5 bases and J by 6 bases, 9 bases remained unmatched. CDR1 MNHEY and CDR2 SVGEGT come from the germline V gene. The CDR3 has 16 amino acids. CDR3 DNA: TGTGCCAGCAGTGGCCTCCTTACTAGCGGGAGCAATGAGCAGTTCTTC. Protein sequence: CASSGLLTSGSNEQFF.

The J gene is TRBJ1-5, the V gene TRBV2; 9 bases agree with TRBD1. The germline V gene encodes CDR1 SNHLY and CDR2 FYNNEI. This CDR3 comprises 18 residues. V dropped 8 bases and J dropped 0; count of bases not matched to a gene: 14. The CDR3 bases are TGTGCCAGCCGGGACAGGGCGACATATATATATAGCAATCAGCCCCAGCATTTT. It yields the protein CASRDRATYIYSNQPQHF.

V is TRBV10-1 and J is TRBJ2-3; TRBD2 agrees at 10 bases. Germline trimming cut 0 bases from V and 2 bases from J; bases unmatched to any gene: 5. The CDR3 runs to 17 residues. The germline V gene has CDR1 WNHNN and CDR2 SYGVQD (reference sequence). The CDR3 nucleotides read TGCGCCAGCAGTGAGTCGACTAGCGGGTATCCCACAGATACGCAGTATTTT. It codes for CASSESTSGYPTDTQYF.

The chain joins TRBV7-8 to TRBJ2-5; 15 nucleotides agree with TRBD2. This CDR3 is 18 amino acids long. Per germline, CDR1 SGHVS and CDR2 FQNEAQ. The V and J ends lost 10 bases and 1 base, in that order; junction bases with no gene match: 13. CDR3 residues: CATDGLAGGLLLQETQYF. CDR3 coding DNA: TGTGCCACAGACGGACTAGCGGGAGGGTTACTACTCCAAGAGACCCAGTACTTC.

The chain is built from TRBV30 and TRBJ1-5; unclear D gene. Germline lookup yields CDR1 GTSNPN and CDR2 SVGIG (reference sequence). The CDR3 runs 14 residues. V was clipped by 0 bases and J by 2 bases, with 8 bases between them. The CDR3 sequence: CAWSVGKGNQPQHF. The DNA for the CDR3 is TGTGCCTGGAGTGTAGGGAAAGGCAATCAGCCCCAGCATTTT. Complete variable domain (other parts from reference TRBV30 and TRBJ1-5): SQTIHQWPATLVQPVGSPLSLECTVEGTSNPNLYWYRQAAGRGLQLLFYSVGIGQISSEVPQNLSASRPQDRQFILSSKKLLLSDSGFYLCAWSVGKGNQPQHFGDGTRLSIL.

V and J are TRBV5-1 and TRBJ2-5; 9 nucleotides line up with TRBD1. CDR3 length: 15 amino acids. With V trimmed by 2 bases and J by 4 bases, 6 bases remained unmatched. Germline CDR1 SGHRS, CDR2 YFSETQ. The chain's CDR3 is CASSFTGGIGETQYF. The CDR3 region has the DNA TGCGCCAGCAGCTTTACAGGGGGCATTGGAGAGACCCAGTACTTC.

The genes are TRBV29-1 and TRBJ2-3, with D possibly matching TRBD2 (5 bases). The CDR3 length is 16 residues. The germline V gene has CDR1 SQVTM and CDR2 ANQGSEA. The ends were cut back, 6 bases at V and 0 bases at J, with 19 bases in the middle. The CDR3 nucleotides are TGCAGCGTCGAGGGAACGGCGTTCACTAGCACAGATACGCAGTATTTT. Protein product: CSVEGTAFTSTDTQYF.

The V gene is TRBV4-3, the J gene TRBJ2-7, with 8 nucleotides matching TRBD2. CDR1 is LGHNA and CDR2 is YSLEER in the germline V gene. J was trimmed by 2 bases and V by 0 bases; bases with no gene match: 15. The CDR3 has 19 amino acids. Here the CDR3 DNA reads TGCGCCAGCAGCCAAGAAGGTAGTAGCGGGGACAAACAGACCTACGAGCAGTACGTC. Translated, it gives CASSQEGSSGDKQTYEQYV.

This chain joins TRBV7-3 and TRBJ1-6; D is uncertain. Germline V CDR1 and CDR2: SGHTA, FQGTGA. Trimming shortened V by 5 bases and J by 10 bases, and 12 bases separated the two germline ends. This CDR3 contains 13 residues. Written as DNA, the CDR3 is TGTGCCAGCAGCCCCAGCTTAATATCACCCCTCCACTTT. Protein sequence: CASSPSLISPLHF. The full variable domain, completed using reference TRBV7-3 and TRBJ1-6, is GAGVSQTPSNKVTEKGKYVELRCDPISGHTALYWYRQSLGQGPEFLIYFQGTGAADDSGLPNDRFFAVRPEGSVSTLKIQRTERGDSAVYLCASSPSLISPLHFGNGTRLTVT.

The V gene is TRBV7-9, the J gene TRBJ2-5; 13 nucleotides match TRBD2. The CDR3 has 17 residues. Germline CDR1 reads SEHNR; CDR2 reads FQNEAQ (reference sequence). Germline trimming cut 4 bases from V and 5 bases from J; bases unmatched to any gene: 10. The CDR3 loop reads CASSSGLAGRAWETQYF. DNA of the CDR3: TGTGCCAGCAGCTCGGGACTAGCGGGGCGGGCGTGGGAGACCCAGTACTTC.

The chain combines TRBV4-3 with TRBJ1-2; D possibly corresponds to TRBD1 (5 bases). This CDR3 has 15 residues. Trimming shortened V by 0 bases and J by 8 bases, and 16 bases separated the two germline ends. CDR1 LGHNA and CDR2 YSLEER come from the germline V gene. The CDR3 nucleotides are TGCGCCAGCAGCCAAGATTACCCCGGGGCGCGGGGCTACACCTTC. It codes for CASSQDYPGARGYTF.

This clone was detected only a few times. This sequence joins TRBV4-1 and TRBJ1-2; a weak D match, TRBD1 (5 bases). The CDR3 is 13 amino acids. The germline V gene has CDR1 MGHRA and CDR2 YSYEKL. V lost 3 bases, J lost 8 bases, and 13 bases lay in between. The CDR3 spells CASSHQGPTGYTF. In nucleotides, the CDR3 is TGCGCCAGCAGCCACCAGGGTCCGACCGGCTACACCTTC.

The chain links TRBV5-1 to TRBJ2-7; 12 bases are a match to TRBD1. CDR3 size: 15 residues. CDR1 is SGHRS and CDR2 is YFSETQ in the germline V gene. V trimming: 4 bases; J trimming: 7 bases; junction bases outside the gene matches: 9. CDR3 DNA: TGCGCCAGCAGCGCGCCGGGACAGGGGGCGCGGGAGCAGTACTTC. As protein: CASSAPGQGAREQYF.

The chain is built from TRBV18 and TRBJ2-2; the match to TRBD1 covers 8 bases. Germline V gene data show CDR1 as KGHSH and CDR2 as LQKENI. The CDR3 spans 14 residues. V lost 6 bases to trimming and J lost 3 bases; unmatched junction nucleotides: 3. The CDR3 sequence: CASSQGADTGELFF. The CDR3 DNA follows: TGTGCCAGCTCTCAGGGGGCGGACACCGGGGAGCTGTTTTTT. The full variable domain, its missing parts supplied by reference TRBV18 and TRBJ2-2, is NAGVMQNPRHLVRRRGQEARLRCSPMKGHSHVYWYRQLPEEGLKFMVYLQKENIIDESGMPKERFSAEFPKEGPSILRIQQVVRGDSAAYFCASSQGADTGELFFGEGSRLTVL.

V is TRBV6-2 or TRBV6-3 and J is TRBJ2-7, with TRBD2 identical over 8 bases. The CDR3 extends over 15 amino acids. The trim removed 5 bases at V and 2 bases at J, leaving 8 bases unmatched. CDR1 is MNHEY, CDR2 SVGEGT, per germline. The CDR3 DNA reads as TGTGCCAGCAGTAACCTCGGGGGGGGAGCCTACGAGCAGTACGTC. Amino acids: CASSNLGGGAYEQYV.

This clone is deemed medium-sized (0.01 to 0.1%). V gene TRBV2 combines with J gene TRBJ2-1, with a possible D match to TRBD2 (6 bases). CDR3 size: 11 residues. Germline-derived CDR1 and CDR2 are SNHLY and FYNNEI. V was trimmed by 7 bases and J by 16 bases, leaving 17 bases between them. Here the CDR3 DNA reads TGTGCCAGCACCCTCCGGGACTTATATTTCTTC. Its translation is CASTLRDLYFF.

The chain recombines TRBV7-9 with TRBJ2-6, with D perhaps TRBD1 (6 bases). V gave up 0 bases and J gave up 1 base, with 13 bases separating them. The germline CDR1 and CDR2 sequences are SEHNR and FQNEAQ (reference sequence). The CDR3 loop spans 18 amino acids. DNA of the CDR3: TGTGCCAGCAGCTTAGCGGGGGCCAGGGCGTCTGGGGCCAACGTCCTGACTTTC. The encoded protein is CASSLAGARASGANVLTF.

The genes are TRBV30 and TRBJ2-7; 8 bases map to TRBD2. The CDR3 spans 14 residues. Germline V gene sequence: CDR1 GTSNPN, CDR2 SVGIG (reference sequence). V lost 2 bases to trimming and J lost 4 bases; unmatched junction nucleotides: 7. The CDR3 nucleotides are TGTGCCTGGAGTTTCGGGGGGGGCAGGTACGAGCAGTACGTC. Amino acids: CAWSFGGGRYEQYV.

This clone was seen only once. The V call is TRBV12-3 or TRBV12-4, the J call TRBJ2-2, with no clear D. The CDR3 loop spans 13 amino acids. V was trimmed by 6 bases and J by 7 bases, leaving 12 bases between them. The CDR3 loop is CASSPLRDGELFF. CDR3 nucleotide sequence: TGTGCCAGCAGCCCTTTAAGGGACGGGGAGCTGTTTTTT.

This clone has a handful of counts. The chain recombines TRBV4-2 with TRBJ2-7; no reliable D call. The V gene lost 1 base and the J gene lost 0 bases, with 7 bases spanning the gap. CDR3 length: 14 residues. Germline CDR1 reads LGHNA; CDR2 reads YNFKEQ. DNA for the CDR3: TGTGCCAGCAGCCAAGGGACGAGCTCCTACGAGCAGTACTTC. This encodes CASSQGTSSYEQYF.

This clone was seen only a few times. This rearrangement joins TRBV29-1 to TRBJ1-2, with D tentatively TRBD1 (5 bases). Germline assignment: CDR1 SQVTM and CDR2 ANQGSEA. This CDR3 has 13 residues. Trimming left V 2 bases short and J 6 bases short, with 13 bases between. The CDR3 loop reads CSVEHRREDGYTF. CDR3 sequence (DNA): TGCAGCGTTGAACACAGGAGGGAAGATGGCTACACCTTC.

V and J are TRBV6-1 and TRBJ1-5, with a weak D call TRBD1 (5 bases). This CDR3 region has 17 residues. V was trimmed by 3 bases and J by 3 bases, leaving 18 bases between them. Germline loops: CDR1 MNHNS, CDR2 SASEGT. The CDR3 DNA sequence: TGTGCCAGCAGTGAGTCCCCAGGCGGGGGACTCAATCAGCCCCAGCATTTT. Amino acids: CASSESPGGGLNQPQHF.

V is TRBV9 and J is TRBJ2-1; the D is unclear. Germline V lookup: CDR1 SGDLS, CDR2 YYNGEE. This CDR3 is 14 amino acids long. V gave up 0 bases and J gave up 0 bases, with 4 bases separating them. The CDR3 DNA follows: TGTGCCAGCAGCGTAGCTAGCTCCTACAATGAGCAGTTCTTC. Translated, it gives CASSVASSYNEQFF.

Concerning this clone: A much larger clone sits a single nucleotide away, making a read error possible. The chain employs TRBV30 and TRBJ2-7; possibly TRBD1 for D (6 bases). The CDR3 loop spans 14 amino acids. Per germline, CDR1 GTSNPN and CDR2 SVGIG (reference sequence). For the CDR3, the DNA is TGTGTCTGGAGTGTACAAGGGGGATCGGGTAAGCAGTACTTC. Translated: CVWSVQGGSGKQYF.

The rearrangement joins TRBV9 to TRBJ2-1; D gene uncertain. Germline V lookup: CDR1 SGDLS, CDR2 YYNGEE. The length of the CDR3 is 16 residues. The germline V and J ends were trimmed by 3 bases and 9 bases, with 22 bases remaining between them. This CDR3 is CASSATHPDLTIEQFF. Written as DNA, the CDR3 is TGTGCCAGCAGCGCGACCCACCCCGATTTGACAATTGAGCAGTTCTTC.

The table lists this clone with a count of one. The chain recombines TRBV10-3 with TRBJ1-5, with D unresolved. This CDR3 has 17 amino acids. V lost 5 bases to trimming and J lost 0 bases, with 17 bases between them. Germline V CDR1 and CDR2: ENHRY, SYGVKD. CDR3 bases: TGTGCCATCAGTCCAGAAAACCATAGCTTTAGCAATCAGCCCCAGCATTTT. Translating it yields CAISPENHSFSNQPQHF.